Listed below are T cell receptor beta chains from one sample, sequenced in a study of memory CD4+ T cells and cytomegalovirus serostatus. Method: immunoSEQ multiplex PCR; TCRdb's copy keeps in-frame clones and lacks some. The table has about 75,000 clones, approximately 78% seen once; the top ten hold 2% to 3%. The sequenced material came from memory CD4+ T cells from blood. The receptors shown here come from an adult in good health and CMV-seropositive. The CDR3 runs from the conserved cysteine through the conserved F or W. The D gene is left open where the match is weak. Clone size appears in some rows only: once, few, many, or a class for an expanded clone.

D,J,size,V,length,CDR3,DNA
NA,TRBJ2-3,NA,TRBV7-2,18,CASSLGLLRTISTDTQYF,TGTGCCAGCAGCTTAGGACTATTAAGGACTATTAGCACAGATACGCAGTATTTT
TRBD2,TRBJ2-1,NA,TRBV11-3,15,CASSSRSGRAGEQFF,TGTGCCAGCAGCTCACGAAGCGGGAGGGCCGGTGAGCAGTTCTTC
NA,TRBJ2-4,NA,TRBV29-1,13,CSVGQVGTNIQYF,TGCAGCGTTGGTCAGGTCGGGACAAACATTCAGTACTTC
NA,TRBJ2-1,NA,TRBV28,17,CASSLGWPWNSYNEQFF,TGTGCCAGCAGTTTAGGTTGGCCGTGGAACTCCTACAATGAGCAGTTCTTC
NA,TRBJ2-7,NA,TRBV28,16,CASSSYRERNSYEQYF,TGTGCCAGCAGTTCCTACAGGGAGAGGAACTCCTACGAGCAGTACTTC
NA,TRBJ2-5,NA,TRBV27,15,CASSLSAYIGRTQYF,TGTGCCAGCAGTTTATCCGCTTACATCGGGAGGACCCAGTACTTC
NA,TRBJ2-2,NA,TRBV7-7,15,CASSPRTDSTGELFF,TGTGCTAGCAGCCCTCGGACAGATAGCACCGGGGAGCTGTTTTTT
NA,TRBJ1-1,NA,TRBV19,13,CASRKDGDTEAFF,TGTGCCAGTAGAAAGGACGGAGACACTGAAGCTTTCTTT
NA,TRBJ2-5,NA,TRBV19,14,CASSKQGWQETQYF,TGTGCCAGTAGTAAGCAGGGTTGGCAAGAGACCCAGTACTTC
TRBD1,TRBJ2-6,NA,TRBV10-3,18,CASSERVLQGAGANVLTF,TGTGCCAGCAGTGAACGGGTTTTACAGGGGGCTGGGGCCAACGTCCTGACTTTC
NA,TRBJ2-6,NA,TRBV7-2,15,CASSFVPGGANVLTF,TGTGCCAGCAGCTTCGTGCCCGGTGGGGCCAACGTCCTGACTTTC
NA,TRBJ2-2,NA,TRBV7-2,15,CASSLAPGNTGELFF,TGTGCCAGCAGCTTAGCTCCAGGGAACACCGGGGAGCTGTTTTTT
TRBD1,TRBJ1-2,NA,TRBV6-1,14,CASRDAGQGGGYTF,TGTGCCAGCAGAGACGCGGGACAGGGTGGCGGCTACACCTTC
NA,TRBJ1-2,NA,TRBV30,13,CAFERFSNYGYTF,TGTGCCTTTGAACGGTTTTCTAACTATGGCTACACCTTC
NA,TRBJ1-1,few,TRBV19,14,CASSIGISFTEAFF,TGTGCCAGTAGTATTGGGATTAGTTTCACTGAAGCTTTCTTT
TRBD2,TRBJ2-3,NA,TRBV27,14,CASSPLTGGSTQYF,TGTGCCAGCAGTCCGCTGACGGGAGGAAGTACGCAGTATTTT
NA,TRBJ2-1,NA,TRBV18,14,CASSPPGPNNEQFF,TGTGCCAGCTCACCGCCGGGTCCTAACAATGAGCAGTTCTTC
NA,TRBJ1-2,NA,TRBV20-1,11,CSARDTGGYTF,TGCAGTGCTAGAGATACGGGGGGCTACACCTTC
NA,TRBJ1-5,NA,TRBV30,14,CAWKQGYSNQPQHF,TGTGCCTGGAAACAGGGATACAGCAATCAGCCCCAGCATTTT
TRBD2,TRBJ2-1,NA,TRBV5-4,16,CASSLGASGGINEQFF,TGTGCCAGCAGCTTGGGGGCTAGCGGGGGAATCAATGAGCAGTTCTTC
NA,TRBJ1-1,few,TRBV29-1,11,CSVGVNTEAFF,TGCAGCGTAGGGGTGAACACTGAAGCTTTCTTT
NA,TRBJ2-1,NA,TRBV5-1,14,CASSLVQIQGEQFF,TGCGCCAGCAGCTTGGTGCAGATTCAAGGGGAGCAGTTCTTC
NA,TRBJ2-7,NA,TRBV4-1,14,CASSQVTRAPEQYF,TGCGCCAGCAGCCAAGTAACTCGCGCTCCCGAGCAGTACTTC
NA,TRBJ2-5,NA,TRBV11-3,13,CASGTGTQETQYF,TGTGCCAGCGGAACCGGGACTCAAGAGACCCAGTACTTC
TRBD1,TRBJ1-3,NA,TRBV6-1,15,CASEPGTGGGNTIYF,TGTGCCAGCGAACCCGGGACAGGGGGAGGAAACACCATATATTTT
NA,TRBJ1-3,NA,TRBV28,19,CASAPVLGRGKVGGNTIYF,TGTGCCAGCGCCCCCGTTCTGGGACGAGGAAAGGTGGGGGGAAACACCATATATTTT
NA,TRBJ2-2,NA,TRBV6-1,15,CASNKGGTNTGELFF,TGTGCCAGCAATAAAGGGGGAACGAACACCGGGGAGCTGTTTTTT
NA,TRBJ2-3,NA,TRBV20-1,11,CSALGRDTQYF,TGCAGTGCCCTCGGACGAGATACGCAGTATTTT
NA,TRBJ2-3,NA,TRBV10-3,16,CAISDRGAPIPDTQYF,TGTGCCATCAGTGATCGGGGGGCGCCGATCCCAGATACGCAGTATTTT
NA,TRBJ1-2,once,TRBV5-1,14,CASSSWDRFYGYTF,TGCGCCAGCAGTTCCTGGGACCGGTTCTATGGCTACACCTTC
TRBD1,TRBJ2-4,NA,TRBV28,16,CASSLGTDLAKNIQYF,TGTGCCAGCAGTTTAGGGACAGACTTAGCCAAAAACATTCAGTACTTC
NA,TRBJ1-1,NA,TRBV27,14,CASSRQALGTEAFF,TGTGCCAGCAGTAGACAGGCCCTGGGCACTGAAGCTTTCTTT
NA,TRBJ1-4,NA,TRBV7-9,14,CASSPGTAYEKLFF,TGTGCCAGCAGCCCAGGGACGGCTTATGAAAAACTGTTTTTT
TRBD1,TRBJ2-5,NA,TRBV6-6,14,CASSEDRGGETQYF,TGTGCCAGCAGTGAGGACAGGGGCGGAGAGACCCAGTACTTC
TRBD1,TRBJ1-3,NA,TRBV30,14,CAWSPGGSGNTIYF,TGTGCCTGGAGTCCAGGGGGTTCTGGAAACACCATATATTTT
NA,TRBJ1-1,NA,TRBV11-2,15,CASSPSIGPDTEAFF,TGTGCCAGCAGCCCGTCTATTGGGCCCGATACTGAAGCTTTCTTT
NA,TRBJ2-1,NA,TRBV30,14,CAWSVGGLNNEQFF,TGTGCCTGGAGTGTAGGGGGTCTTAACAATGAGCAGTTCTTC
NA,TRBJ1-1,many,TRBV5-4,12,CASSTYNTEAFF,TGTGCCAGCAGCACGTACAACACTGAAGCTTTCTTT
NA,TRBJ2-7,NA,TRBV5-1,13,CASSPPRPDEQYF,TGCGCCAGCAGCCCGCCCCGACCGGACGAGCAGTACTTC
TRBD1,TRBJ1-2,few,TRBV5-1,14,CASSLDGTGAGYTF,TGCGCCAGCAGCTTGGACGGGACAGGGGCTGGCTACACCTTC
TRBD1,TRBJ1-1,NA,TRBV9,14,CASSVGQGPTEAFF,TGTGCCAGCAGCGTAGGACAGGGACCCACTGAAGCTTTCTTT
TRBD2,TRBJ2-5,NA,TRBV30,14,CAWRLAGGGETQYF,TGTGCCTGGAGACTAGCGGGGGGGGGTGAGACCCAGTACTTC
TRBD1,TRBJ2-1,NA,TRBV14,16,CASSQWWGTGANEQFF,TGTGCCAGCAGCCAATGGTGGGGGACAGGGGCGAATGAGCAGTTCTTC
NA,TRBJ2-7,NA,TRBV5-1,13,CASSLAGNHEQYF,TGCGCCAGCAGCTTGGCGGGGAACCACGAGCAGTACTTC
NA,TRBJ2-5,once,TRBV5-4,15,CASSPRVQAGETQYF,TGTGCCAGCAGCCCCCGGGTCCAGGCAGGGGAGACCCAGTACTTC
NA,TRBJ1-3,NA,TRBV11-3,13,CASSLSGANTIYF,TGTGCCAGCAGCTTATCCGGTGCGAACACCATATATTTT
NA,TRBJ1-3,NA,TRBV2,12,CASKRTSDTIYF,TGTGCCAGCAAGAGGACTTCGGACACCATATATTTT
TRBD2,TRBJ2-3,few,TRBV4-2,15,CASSPRLAEADTQYF,TGTGCCAGCAGCCCCAGACTAGCGGAAGCAGATACGCAGTATTTT
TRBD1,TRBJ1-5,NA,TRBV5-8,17,CASSSTGERYSNQPQHF,TGTGCCAGCAGCTCCACAGGGGAGAGATATAGCAATCAGCCCCAGCATTTT
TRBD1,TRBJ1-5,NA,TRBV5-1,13,CASRQGTDQPQHF,TGCGCCAGCCGACAGGGGACCGATCAGCCCCAGCATTTT
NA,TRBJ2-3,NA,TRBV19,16,CASGGAGAQRTDTQYF,TGTGCCTCAGGGGGAGCGGGGGCCCAACGCACAGATACGCAGTATTTT
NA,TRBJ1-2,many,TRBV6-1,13,CASSERQLYGYTF,TGTGCCAGCAGTGAGCGTCAGCTCTATGGCTACACCTTC
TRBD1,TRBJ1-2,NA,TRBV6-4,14,CASSLAPGTGLFTF,TGTGCCAGCAGTCTCGCCCCCGGGACAGGGCTTTTCACCTTC
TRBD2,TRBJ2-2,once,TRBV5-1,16,CASSVETSSNTGELFF,TGCGCCAGCAGCGTCGAGACTAGCTCGAACACCGGGGAGCTGTTTTTT
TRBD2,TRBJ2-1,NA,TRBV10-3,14,CAIREAGGRDEQFF,TGTGCCATCAGGGAAGCGGGAGGCAGGGATGAGCAGTTCTTC
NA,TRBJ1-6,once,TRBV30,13,CAWSVQYNSPLHF,TGTGCCTGGAGTGTACAGTATAATTCACCCCTCCACTTT
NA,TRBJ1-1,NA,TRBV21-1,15,CASSKDRLRGREAFF,TGTGCCAGCAGCAAAGATAGACTACGGGGAAGAGAAGCTTTCTTT
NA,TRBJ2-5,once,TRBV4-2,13,CASAMAGQETQYF,TGTGCCAGTGCCATGGCGGGACAAGAGACCCAGTACTTC